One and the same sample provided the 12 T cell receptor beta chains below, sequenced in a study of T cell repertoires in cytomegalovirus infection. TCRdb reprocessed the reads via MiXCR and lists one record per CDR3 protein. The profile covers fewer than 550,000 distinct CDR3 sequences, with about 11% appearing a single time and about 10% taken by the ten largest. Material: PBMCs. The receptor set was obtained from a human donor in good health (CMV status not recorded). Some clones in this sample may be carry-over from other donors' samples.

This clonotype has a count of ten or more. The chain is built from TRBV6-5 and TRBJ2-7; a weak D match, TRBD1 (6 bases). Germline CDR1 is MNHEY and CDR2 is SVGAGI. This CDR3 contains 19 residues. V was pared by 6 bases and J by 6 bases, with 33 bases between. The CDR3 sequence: CASSRGQMFLGGYRGEQYF. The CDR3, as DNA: TGTGCCAGCAGCCGTGGACAGATGTTTCTAGGCGGGTATAGAGGCGAGCAGTACTTC.

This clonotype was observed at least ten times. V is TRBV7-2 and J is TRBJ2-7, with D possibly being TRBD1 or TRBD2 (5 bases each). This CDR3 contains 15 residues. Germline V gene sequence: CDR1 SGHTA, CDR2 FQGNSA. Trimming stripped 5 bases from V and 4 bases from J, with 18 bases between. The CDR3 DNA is TGTGCCAGCAGCCAGGGCCCCATCGGAGGATACGAGCAGTACTTC. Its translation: CASSQGPIGGYEQYF.

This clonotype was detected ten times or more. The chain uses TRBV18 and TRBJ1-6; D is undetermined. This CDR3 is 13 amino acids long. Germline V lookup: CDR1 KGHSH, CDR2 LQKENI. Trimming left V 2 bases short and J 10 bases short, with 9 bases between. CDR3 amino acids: CASSPREESPLHF. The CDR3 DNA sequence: TGTGCCAGCTCACCAAGAGAAGAGTCACCCCTCCACTTT. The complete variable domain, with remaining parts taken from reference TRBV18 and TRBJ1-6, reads NAGVMQNPRHLVRRRGQEARLRCSPMKGHSHVYWYRQLPEEGLKFMVYLQKENIIDESGMPKERFSAEFPKEGPSILRIQQVVRGDSAAYFCASSPREESPLHFGNGTRLTVT.

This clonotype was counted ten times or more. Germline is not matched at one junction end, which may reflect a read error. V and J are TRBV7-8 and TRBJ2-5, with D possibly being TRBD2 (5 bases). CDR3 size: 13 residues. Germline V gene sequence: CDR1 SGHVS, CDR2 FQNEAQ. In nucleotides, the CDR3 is TGTGCCAGCAGCTTAGAAGCGGCAAGAAATCACGACTTC. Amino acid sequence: CASSLEAARNHDF.

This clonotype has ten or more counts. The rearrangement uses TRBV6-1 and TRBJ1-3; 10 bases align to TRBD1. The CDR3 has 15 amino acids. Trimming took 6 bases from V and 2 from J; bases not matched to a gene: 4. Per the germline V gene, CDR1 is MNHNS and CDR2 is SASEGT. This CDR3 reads CASRRQGATGNTIYF. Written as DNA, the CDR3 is TGTGCCAGCAGAAGACAGGGGGCAACTGGAAACACCATATATTTT.

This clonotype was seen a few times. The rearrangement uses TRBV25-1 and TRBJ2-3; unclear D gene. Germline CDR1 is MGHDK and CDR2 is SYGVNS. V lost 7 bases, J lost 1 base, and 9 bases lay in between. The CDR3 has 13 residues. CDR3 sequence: CASTSTGTDTQYF. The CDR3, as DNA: TGTGCCAGCACTTCGACCGGCACAGATACGCAGTATTTT.

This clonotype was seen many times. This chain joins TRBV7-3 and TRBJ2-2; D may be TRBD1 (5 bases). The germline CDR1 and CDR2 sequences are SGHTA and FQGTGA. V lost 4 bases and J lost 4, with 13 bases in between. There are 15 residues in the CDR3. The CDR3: CASSSDQGSTGELFF. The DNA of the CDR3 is TGTGCCAGCAGCTCAGACCAGGGAAGCACCGGGGAGCTGTTTTTT.

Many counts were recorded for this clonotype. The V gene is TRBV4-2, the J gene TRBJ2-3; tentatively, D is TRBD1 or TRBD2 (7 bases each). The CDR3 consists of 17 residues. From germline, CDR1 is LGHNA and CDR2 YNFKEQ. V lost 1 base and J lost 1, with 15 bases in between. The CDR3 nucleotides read TGTGCCAGCAGCCAAGGGGACAGCGGGGCAGGCACAGATACGCAGTATTTT. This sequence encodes CASSQGDSGAGTDTQYF.

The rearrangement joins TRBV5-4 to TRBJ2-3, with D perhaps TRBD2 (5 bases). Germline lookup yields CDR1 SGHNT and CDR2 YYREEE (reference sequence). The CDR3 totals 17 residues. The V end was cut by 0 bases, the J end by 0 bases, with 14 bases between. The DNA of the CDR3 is TGTGCCAGCAGCTTGGGGACTTCCTACACTAGCACAGATACGCAGTATTTT. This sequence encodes CASSLGTSYTSTDTQYF.

Written as DNA, the CDR3 is TGTGCCAGCAGCCGACAGGGGAGAGACTATGGCTACACCTTC. It yields the protein CASSRQGRDYGYTF. The V call is TRBV25-1, the J call TRBJ1-2; 8 bases are shared with TRBD1. The CDR3 spans 14 residues. V shed 6 bases and J 3 bases; nucleotides not matched to a gene: 6. Germline CDR1 MGHDK, CDR2 SYGVNS.

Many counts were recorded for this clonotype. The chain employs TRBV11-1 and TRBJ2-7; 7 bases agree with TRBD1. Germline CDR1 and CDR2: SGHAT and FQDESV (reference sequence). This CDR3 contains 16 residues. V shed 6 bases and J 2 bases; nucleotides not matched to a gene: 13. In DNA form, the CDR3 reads TGTGCCAGCAGTTTAAGCGGCCGGGACAGCACCTACGAGCAGTACTTC. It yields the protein CASSLSGRDSTYEQYF.

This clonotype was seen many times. The DNA of the CDR3 is TGTGCCACCAGCAGAGATGGCTCCACATACAATGAGCAGTTCTTC. This codes for CATSRDGSTYNEQFF. The chain couples TRBV15 to TRBJ2-1; D not resolved. CDR3 length: 15 residues. V gave up 0 bases and J gave up 4 bases, with 10 bases separating them. Looked up from germline, CDR1 is LNHNV and CDR2 is YYDKDF (reference sequence). Supplemented by reference TRBV15 and TRBJ2-1, the full variable domain reads DAMVIQNPRYQVTQFGKPVTLSCSQTLNHNVMYWYQQKSSQAPKLLFHYYDKDFNNEADTPDNFQSRRPNTSFCFLDIRSPGLGDTAMYLCATSRDGSTYNEQFFGPGTRLTVL.